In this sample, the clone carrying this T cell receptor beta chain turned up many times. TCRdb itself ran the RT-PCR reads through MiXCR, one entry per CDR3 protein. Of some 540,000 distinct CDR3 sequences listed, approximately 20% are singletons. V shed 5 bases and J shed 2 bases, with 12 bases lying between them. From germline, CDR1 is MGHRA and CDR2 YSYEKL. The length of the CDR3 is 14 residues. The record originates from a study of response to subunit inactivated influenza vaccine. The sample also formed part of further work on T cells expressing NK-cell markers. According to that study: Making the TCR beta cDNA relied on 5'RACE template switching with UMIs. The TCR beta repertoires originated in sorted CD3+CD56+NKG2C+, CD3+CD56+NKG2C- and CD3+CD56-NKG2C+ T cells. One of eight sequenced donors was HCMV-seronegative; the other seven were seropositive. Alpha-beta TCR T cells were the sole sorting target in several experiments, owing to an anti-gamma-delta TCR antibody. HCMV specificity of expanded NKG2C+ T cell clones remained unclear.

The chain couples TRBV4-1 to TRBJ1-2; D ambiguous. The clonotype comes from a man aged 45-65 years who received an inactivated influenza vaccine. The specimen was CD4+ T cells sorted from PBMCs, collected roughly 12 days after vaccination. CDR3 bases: TGCGCCAGCAGCTCCTGGGAGAAGAACTATGGCTACACCTTC. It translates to CASSSWEKNYGYTF.